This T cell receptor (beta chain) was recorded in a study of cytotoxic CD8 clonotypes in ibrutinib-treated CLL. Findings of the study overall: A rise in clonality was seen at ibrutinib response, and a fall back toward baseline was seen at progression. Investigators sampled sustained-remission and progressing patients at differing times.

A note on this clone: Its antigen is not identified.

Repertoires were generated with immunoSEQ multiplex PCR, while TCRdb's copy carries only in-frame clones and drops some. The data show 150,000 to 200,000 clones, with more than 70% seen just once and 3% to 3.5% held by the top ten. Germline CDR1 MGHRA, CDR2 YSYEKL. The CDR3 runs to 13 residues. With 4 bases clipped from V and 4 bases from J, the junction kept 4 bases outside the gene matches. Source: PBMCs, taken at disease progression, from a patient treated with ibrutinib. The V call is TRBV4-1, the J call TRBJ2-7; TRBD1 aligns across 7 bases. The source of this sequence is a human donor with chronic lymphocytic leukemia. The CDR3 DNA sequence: TGCGCCAGCAGCCCGACAGGGATATACGAGCAGTACTTC. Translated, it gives CASSPTGIYEQYF.